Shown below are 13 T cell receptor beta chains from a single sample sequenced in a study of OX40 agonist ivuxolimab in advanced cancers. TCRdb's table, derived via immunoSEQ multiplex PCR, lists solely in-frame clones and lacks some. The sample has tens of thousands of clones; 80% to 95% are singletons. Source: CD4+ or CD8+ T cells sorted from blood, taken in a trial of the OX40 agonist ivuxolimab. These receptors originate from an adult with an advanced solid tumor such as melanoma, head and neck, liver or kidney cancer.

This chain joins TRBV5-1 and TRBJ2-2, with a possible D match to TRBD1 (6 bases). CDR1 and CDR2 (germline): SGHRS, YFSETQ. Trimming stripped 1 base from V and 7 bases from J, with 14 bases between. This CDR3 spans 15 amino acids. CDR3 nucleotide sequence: TGCGCCAGCAGCTTGCGACAGGATGGGAGCGGGGAGCTGTTTTTT. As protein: CASSLRQDGSGELFF.

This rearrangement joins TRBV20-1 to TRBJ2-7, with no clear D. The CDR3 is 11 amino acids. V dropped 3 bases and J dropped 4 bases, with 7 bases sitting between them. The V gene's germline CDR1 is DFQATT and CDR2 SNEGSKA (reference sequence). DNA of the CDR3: TGCAGTGCTAGCAGGTATTACGAGCAGTACTTC. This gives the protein CSASRYYEQYF.

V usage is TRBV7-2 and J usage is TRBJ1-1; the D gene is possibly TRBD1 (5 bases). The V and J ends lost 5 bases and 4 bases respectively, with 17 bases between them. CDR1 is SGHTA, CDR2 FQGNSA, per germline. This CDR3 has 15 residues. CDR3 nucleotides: TGTGCCAGCAGCCCCGTCAGTGGGGGGGGCACTGAAGCTTTCTTT. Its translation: CASSPVSGGGTEAFF.

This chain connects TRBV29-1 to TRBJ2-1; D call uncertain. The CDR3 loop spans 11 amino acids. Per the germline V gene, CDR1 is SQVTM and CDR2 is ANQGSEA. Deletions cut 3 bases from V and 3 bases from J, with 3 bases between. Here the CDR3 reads CSVDYYNEQFF. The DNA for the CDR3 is TGCAGCGTTGATTACTACAATGAGCAGTTCTTC.

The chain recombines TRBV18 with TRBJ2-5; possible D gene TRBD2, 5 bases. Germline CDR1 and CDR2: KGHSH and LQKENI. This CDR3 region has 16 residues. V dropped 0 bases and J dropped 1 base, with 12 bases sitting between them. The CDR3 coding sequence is TGTGCCAGCTCACCACCGGGAGCGAGTATCCAAGAGACCCAGTACTTC. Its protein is CASSPPGASIQETQYF.

The CDR3 coding sequence is TGCGCCAGCAGAAGACTAGCGGGAGAGACCCAGTACTTC. Translated, it gives CASRRLAGETQYF. The V call is TRBV5-1, the J call TRBJ2-5; 10 bases line up with TRBD2. Germline loops: CDR1 SGHRS, CDR2 YFSETQ. CDR3 length: 13 amino acids. The V gene end was trimmed by 5 bases and the J gene end by 4 bases; junction bases not matched to a gene: 2. Together with reference TRBV5-1 and TRBJ2-5, the CDR3 gives the full variable domain: KAGVTQTPRYLIKTRGQQVTLSCSPISGHRSVSWYQQTPGQGLQFLFEYFSETQRNKGNFPGRFSGRQFSNSRSEMNVSTLELGDSALYLCASRRLAGETQYFGPGTRLLVL.

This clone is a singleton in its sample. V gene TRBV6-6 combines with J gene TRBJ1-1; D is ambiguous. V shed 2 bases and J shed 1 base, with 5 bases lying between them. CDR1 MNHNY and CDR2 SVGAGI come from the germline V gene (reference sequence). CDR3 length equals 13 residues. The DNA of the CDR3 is TGTGCCAGCAGTTACACGGAGAACACTGAAGCTTTCTTT. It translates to CASSYTENTEAFF.

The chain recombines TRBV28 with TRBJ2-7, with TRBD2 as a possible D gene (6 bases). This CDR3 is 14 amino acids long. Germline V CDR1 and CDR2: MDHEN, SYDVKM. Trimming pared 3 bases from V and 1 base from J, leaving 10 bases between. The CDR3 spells CASSFPTSSYEQYF. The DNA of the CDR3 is TGTGCCAGCAGTTTTCCGACTAGTTCCTACGAGCAGTACTTC.

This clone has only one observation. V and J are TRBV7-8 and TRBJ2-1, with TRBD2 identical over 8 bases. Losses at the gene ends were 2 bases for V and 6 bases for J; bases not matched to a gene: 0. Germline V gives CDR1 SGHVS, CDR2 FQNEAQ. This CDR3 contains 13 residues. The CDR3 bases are TGTGCCAGCAGCTTACTAGCGGGCAATGAGCAGTTCTTC. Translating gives CASSLLAGNEQFF.

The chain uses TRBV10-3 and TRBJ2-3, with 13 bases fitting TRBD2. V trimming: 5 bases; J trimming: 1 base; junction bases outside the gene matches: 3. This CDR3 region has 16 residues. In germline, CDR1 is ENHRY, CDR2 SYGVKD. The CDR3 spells CAISKGLAGGTDTQYF. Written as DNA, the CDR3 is TGTGCCATCAGTAAAGGACTAGCGGGGGGCACAGATACGCAGTATTTT.

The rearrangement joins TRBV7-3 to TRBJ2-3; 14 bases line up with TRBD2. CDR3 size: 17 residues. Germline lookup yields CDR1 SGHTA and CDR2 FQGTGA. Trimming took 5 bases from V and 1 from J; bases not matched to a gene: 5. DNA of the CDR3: TGTGCCAGCAGCCCCATGGGACTAGCGGGAGGCACAGATACGCAGTATTTT. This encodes CASSPMGLAGGTDTQYF. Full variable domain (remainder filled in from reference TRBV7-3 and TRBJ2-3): GAGVSQTPSNKVTEKGKYVELRCDPISGHTALYWYRQSLGQGPEFLIYFQGTGAADDSGLPNDRFFAVRPEGSVSTLKIQRTERGDSAVYLCASSPMGLAGGTDTQYFGPGTRLTVL.

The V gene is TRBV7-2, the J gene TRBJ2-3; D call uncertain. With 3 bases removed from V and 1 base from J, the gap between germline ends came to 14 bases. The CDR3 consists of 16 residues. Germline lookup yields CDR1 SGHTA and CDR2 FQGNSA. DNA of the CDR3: TGTGCCAGCAGCTTGAGACCTCGAAAGGGCACAGATACGCAGTATTTT. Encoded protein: CASSLRPRKGTDTQYF.

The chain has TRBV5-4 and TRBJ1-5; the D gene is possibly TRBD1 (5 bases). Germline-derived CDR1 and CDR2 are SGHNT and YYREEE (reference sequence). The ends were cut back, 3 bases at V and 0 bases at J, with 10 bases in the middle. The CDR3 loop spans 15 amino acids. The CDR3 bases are TGTGCCAGCAGCTGGGACTGCTATAGCAATCAGCCCCAGCATTTT. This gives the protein CASSWDCYSNQPQHF. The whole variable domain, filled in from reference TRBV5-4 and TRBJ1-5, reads ETGVTQSPTHLIKTRGQQVTLRCSSQSGHNTVSWYQQALGQGPQFIFQYYREEENGRGNFPPRFSGLQFPNYSSELNVNALELDDSALYLCASSWDCYSNQPQHFGDGTRLSIL.